Listed here are 27 T cell receptor beta chains from one sample, sequenced in a study of blood T cell repertoires in COVID-19. Method: immunoSEQ multiplex PCR; TCRdb's copy keeps in-frame clones and lacks some. Seen here are 95,000 to 100,000 clones, roughly nine tenths observed once, and the top ten hold approximately 15%. Sequencing was done on a sample of peripheral blood. Source of these receptors: a man aged 50-60 years with acute or convalescent COVID-19.

The CDR3 loop reads CASTRLAGGSTDTQYF. CDR3 nucleotide sequence: TGTGCCAGCACACGACTAGCGGGGGGGAGCACAGATACGCAGTATTTT. The chain links TRBV2 to TRBJ2-3; 14 bases are shared with TRBD2. J gave up 0 bases and V 7 bases, and 3 bases lay outside the gene matches. The germline V gene encodes CDR1 SNHLY and CDR2 FYNNEI. The CDR3 has 16 residues.

The rearrangement joins TRBV27 to TRBJ1-3; TRBD1 matches 12 bases. The V gene's germline CDR1 is MNHEY and CDR2 SMNVEV (reference sequence). Trimming took 0 bases from V and 1 from J; bases not matched to a gene: 4. The CDR3 consists of 18 residues. The CDR3 loop reads CASSLSKGQGASGNTIYF. The CDR3 DNA reads TGTGCCAGCAGTTTATCGAAGGGACAGGGGGCATCTGGAAACACCATATATTTT.

The chain combines TRBV5-4 with TRBJ2-1; 11 bases match TRBD2. Germline CDR1 SGHNT, CDR2 YYREEE (reference sequence). Germline trimming cut 4 bases from V and 6 bases from J; bases unmatched to any gene: 6. The CDR3 spans 15 residues. CDR3 DNA: TGTGCCAGCAGCCCGACTAGCGGGAAAACCAATGAGCAGTTCTTC. As protein: CASSPTSGKTNEQFF.

V is TRBV6-6 and J is TRBJ1-4; TRBD1 matches at 7 bases. With 6 bases clipped from V and 8 bases from J, the junction kept 15 bases outside the gene matches. CDR1 and CDR2 (germline): MNHNY, SVGAGI (reference sequence). The CDR3 spans 16 residues. CDR3 residues: CASSPTGVGISEKLFF. The CDR3 DNA reads TGTGCCAGCAGCCCTACAGGGGTAGGGATCTCGGAAAAACTGTTTTTT.

The chain has TRBV5-4 and TRBJ1-1, with D possibly being TRBD1 (5 bases). The CDR3 loop spans 15 amino acids. Trimming left V 4 bases short and J 1 base short, with 14 bases between. The germline gives CDR1 SGHNT, CDR2 YYREEE (reference sequence). The CDR3 nucleotides read TGTGCCAGCAGCCCGGGGGGAAGTAGGAACACTGAAGCTTTCTTT. Residues: CASSPGGSRNTEAFF.

The V and J genes are TRBV4-1 and TRBJ2-7; 8 bases are shared with TRBD1. The CDR3 loop spans 17 amino acids. The ends lost 0 bases at V and 7 bases at J; junction bases unmatched: 14. Germline CDR1 and CDR2: MGHRA and YSYEKL. The DNA of the CDR3 is TGCGCCAGCAGCCAAGACCCTGCCCGAGGACAGGGCGTGGAGCAGTACTTC. Amino acid sequence: CASSQDPARGQGVEQYF.

This chain joins TRBV6-6 and TRBJ2-5; weak D call: TRBD1 (5 bases). Trimming shortened V by 0 bases and J by 0 bases, and 8 bases separated the two germline ends. The CDR3 sequence is 15 residues long. The germline gives CDR1 MNHNY, CDR2 SVGAGI (reference sequence). The CDR3 DNA is TGTGCCAGCAGTTACTCTGTGACAGACCAAGAGACCCAGTACTTC. As protein: CASSYSVTDQETQYF.

The chain links TRBV7-9 to TRBJ1-4, with D possibly being TRBD1 (5 bases). Trimming removed 5 bases from V and 3 bases from J, with 10 bases in between. CDR3 size: 14 residues. Germline lookup yields CDR1 SEHNR and CDR2 FQNEAQ (reference sequence). The CDR3 DNA sequence: TGTGCCAGCAGCCCGTCACAGGCTAATGAAAAACTGTTTTTT. This translates into CASSPSQANEKLFF.

This chain joins TRBV14 and TRBJ2-1; TRBD2 aligns across 9 bases. In germline, CDR1 is SGHDN, CDR2 FVKESK. There are 20 residues in the CDR3. With 2 bases clipped from V and 10 bases from J, the junction kept 24 bases outside the gene matches. The CDR3 region has the DNA TGTGCCAGCAGCCAAAGATATGGCTTTACGCGCGGGGGGGGTACAAGAGAGCAGTTCTTC. Residues: CASSQRYGFTRGGGTREQFF.

This sequence joins TRBV28 and TRBJ1-2; the D gene is possibly TRBD1 (5 bases). The V end was cut by 2 bases, the J end by 8 bases, with 18 bases between. The germline V gene has CDR1 MDHEN and CDR2 SYDVKM. CDR3 length: 15 residues. CDR3 region: CASSLRREGMYGYTF. The CDR3 DNA is TGTGCCAGCAGTTTAAGGAGGGAGGGGATGTACGGCTACACCTTC.

The rearrangement uses TRBV3-1 (or the pseudogene TRBV3-2) and TRBJ1-2; D is uncertain. V lost 1 base and J lost 4, with 19 bases in between. CDR3 size: 17 residues. CDR1 is LGHDT and CDR2 is YNNKEL in the germline V gene (reference sequence). This CDR3 reads CASSQGFQEWAFYGYTF. The CDR3 DNA is TGTGCCAGCAGCCAAGGGTTCCAGGAATGGGCCTTCTATGGCTACACCTTC.

The rearrangement links TRBV7-6 to TRBJ2-1; 7 bases match TRBD1. The germline V gene encodes CDR1 SGHVS and CDR2 FNYEAQ. The CDR3 consists of 13 residues. Germline trimming cut 4 bases from V and 10 bases from J; bases unmatched to any gene: 7. The DNA of the CDR3 is TGTGCCAGCAGCTATAAGGGGGCCGGGGAGCAGTTCTTC. It is translated as CASSYKGAGEQFF.

The rearrangement uses TRBV5-1 and TRBJ2-2, with TRBD2 as a possible D gene (6 bases). Trimming cost V 0 bases and J 6 bases, with 12 bases left between them. CDR3 length equals 15 residues. In germline, CDR1 is SGHRS, CDR2 YFSETQ. The CDR3 sequence: CASSLGDRLAGELFF. The CDR3 coding sequence is TGCGCCAGCAGCTTGGGAGACAGACTAGCCGGGGAGCTGTTTTTT.

For the CDR3, the DNA is TGTGCCAGCAGCCAACAGGGGGCGAACACTGAAGCTTTCTTT. Its translation: CASSQQGANTEAFF. V usage is TRBV5-4 and J usage is TRBJ1-1, with 9 bases aligning to TRBD1. Trimming cost V 4 bases and J 1 base; bases outside gene matches: 2. Germline lookup yields CDR1 SGHNT and CDR2 YYREEE (reference sequence). The CDR3 covers 14 residues.

The chain is built from TRBV15 and TRBJ1-4, with D perhaps TRBD1 (6 bases). V dropped 2 bases and J dropped 4 bases, with 14 bases sitting between them. This CDR3 has 16 residues. Germline V lookup: CDR1 LNHNV, CDR2 YYDKDF (reference sequence). CDR3 bases: TGTGCCACCAGCAGACCAGGGGTTTTCGATAATGAAAAACTGTTTTTT. Its translation is CATSRPGVFDNEKLFF.

The rearrangement links TRBV2 to TRBJ1-5; 7 bases map to TRBD1. With 5 bases clipped from V and 9 bases from J, the junction kept 10 bases outside the gene matches. Germline V gene data show CDR1 as SNHLY and CDR2 as FYNNEI. The CDR3 extends over 14 amino acids. The CDR3 nucleotides read TGTGCCAGCAGTCCTCCGGACAGGATGAGGCCCCAGCATTTT. It codes for CASSPPDRMRPQHF.

This chain links TRBV11-3 with TRBJ2-1; D is undetermined. Germline V gene lookup returns CDR1 SGHNT and CDR2 YENEEA. The CDR3 loop spans 12 amino acids. The V gene lost 4 bases and the J gene lost 7 bases, with 8 bases spanning the gap. DNA for the CDR3: TGTGCCAGCAGCTCGCCGAGGAATGAGCAGTTCTTC. Translating it yields CASSSPRNEQFF.

V is TRBV5-1 and J is TRBJ2-2; 8 positions agree with TRBD1. The CDR3 runs 15 residues. From germline, CDR1 is SGHRS and CDR2 YFSETQ. The V and J ends lost 0 bases and 2 bases, in that order; junction bases with no gene match: 0. DNA for the CDR3: TGCGCCAGCAGCTTGGCAGGGGGCAACACCGGGGAGCTGTTTTTT. It yields the protein CASSLAGGNTGELFF.

The V call is TRBV19, the J call TRBJ1-6, with TRBD1 matching 8 bases. The V segment lost 6 bases and the J segment 2 bases; nucleotides outside the gene matches: 3. CDR3 size: 15 residues. The germline V gene has CDR1 LNHDA and CDR2 SQIVND (reference sequence). The CDR3 loop is CASRPGGAYNSPLHF. CDR3 sequence (DNA): TGTGCCAGTAGGCCAGGGGGCGCCTATAATTCACCCCTCCACTTT.

This clone is a singleton in its sample. The gene calls are TRBV5-6 and TRBJ2-7; 9 bases line up with TRBD1. V gave up 0 bases and J gave up 6 bases; unmatched junction bases: 13. CDR3 size: 17 residues. In germline, CDR1 is SGHDT, CDR2 YYEEEE. The chain's CDR3 is CASSLAVWTGASLEQYF. CDR3 nucleotide sequence: TGTGCCAGCAGCTTGGCCGTCTGGACAGGGGCATCCCTCGAGCAGTACTTC.

J is TRBJ1-2 and V is TRBV10-3; D remains ambiguous. The CDR3 is 13 amino acids. V lost 3 bases to trimming and J lost 2 bases, with 7 bases between them. Per germline, CDR1 ENHRY and CDR2 SYGVKD. CDR3 nucleotide sequence: TGTGCCATCAGTGATGCGGGCAACTATGGCTACACCTTC. Translating gives CAISDAGNYGYTF.

The rearrangement links TRBV6-5 to TRBJ1-6; D unclear. CDR1 is MNHEY and CDR2 is SVGAGI in the germline V gene. Trimming pared 7 bases from V and 2 bases from J, leaving 12 bases between. This CDR3 has 15 residues. The CDR3: CASTRIEAYNSPLHF. CDR3 nucleotides: TGTGCCAGCACCCGGATTGAGGCCTATAATTCACCCCTCCACTTT.

The chain has TRBV28 and TRBJ1-5, with D possibly being TRBD1 (6 bases). CDR1 MDHEN and CDR2 SYDVKM come from the germline V gene. There are 17 residues in the CDR3. V lost 8 bases and J 4 bases, leaving 24 bases between the germline ends. CDR3 bases: TGTGCCAGCGAAATAAATAGGGGGGGGTTTGGGAATCAGCCCCAGCATTTT. Its protein product is CASEINRGGFGNQPQHF.

The chain links TRBV20-1 to TRBJ2-7; D unclear. This CDR3 has 10 amino acids. Germline CDR1 is DFQATT and CDR2 is SNEGSKA (reference sequence). Trimming stripped 3 bases from V and 6 bases from J, with 6 bases between. CDR3 loop: CSARSGEQYF. CDR3 DNA: TGCAGTGCTAGGTCGGGCGAGCAGTACTTC.

This sequence joins TRBV5-1 and TRBJ1-2; D not resolved. The CDR3 extends over 13 amino acids. The V end was cut by 3 bases, the J end by 3 bases, with 9 bases between. CDR1 is SGHRS, CDR2 YFSETQ, per germline. CDR3 residues: CASSSVPDYGYTF. The CDR3 DNA sequence: TGCGCCAGCAGCTCTGTCCCGGACTATGGCTACACCTTC.

This clone appeared once. The chain is built from TRBV12-5 and TRBJ2-1; no reliable D call. The germline CDR1 and CDR2 sequences are LGHNT and FRNRAP. V was cut by 3 bases and J by 5 bases, with 8 bases left in between. This CDR3 region has 13 residues. The CDR3 nucleotides are TGTGCTAGTGGTTTTAGCAGTAACAATGAGCAGTTCTTC. It translates to CASGFSSNNEQFF.

V and J are TRBV5-1 and TRBJ1-1; possibly TRBD1 for D (6 bases). V gave up 6 bases and J gave up 4 bases, with 7 bases separating them. CDR1 and CDR2 (germline): SGHRS, YFSETQ. This CDR3 is 11 amino acids long. CDR3 amino acids: CASIGGTEAFF. In nucleotides, the CDR3 is TGCGCCAGCATAGGGGGCACTGAAGCTTTCTTT.